This T cell receptor beta chain is drawn from a study of T cells in Graves' hyperthyroidism and ophthalmopathy. No ophthalmopathy progression within 18 months constituted stable Graves' hyperthyroidism. CDR3 size: 13 residues. Germline CDR1 is MDHEN and CDR2 is SYDVKM. J gave up 3 bases and V 10 bases, and 6 bases lay outside the gene matches. This clonotype appeared many times. RNA transcripts gave rise to amplified TCR beta CDR3 regions. TCR CDR3 underwent first-round RT-PCR with the HTBI primer set. TCRdb re-called the multiplex PCR reads through MiXCR, storing one row per CDR3 protein. The sample lists 100,000 to 140,000 distinct CDR3 sequences; about 15% were seen once.

V is TRBV28 and J is TRBJ1-2, with 9 bases identical to TRBD1. This receptor was taken from a woman aged 45 to 65 with Graves' hyperthyroidism. The sample taken for sequencing was blood. Here the CDR3 reads CATWGQGDYGYTF. CDR3 DNA sequence: TGTGCCACTTGGGGACAGGGAGACTATGGCTACACCTTC.